Listed here are 30 T cell receptor beta chains from one sample, sequenced in a study of T-cell memory formation after mild COVID-19 (dated by TCRdb to the early 2020s). The library came from 5' RACE. Sequencing instrument: Illumina NovaSeq 6000. The public reads were quality trimmed at Q25 with fastp and then assembled into clones with MiXCR by TCRdb, keeping productive beta chains. Records with the same CDR3 protein are collapsed into one entry carrying the most frequent genes and DNA. The sample table records roughly 500,000 distinct CDR3 sequences; approximately 20% of these occur just once. The ten largest clonotypes hold approximately 13% of the sample. The sequenced material came from PBMCs or a T cell subset sorted from them (not recorded which). These receptors were taken from an adult woman who had mild COVID-19 (a few samples of this study predate the infection). The sample titles of this study are shuffled in the database, so cell type and time point are left out; the donor was told from shared clones.

This clonotype was observed a few times. The chain couples TRBV6-2 or TRBV6-3 to TRBJ2-1, with TRBD2 as a possible D gene (5 bases). This CDR3 spans 16 amino acids. V lost 3 bases and J lost 0, with 12 bases in between. The V gene's germline CDR1 is MNHEY and CDR2 SVGEGT. The CDR3: CASSYEGWSSYNEQFF. In DNA, the CDR3 is TGTGCCAGCAGTTATGAGGGTTGGAGCTCCTACAATGAGCAGTTCTTC.

The V gene is TRBV20-1, the J gene TRBJ2-7; tentatively, D is TRBD2 (8 bases). Germline V gene data show CDR1 as DFQATT and CDR2 as SNEGSKA (reference sequence). Between the trimmed V and J ends, which lost 6 bases and 2 bases, there was a span of 14 bases. The CDR3 covers 13 residues. CDR3 loop: CSARGGQPYEQYF. The CDR3, as DNA: TGCAGTGCCCGGGGGGGACAGCCCTACGAGCAGTACTTC.

The count of this clonotype is one. The chain uses TRBV30 and TRBJ1-5, with 8 bases fitting TRBD1. This CDR3 has 17 residues. Germline values: CDR1 GTSNPN, CDR2 SVGIG (reference sequence). V shed 1 base, J shed 1 base, and the junction held 9 bases outside the gene matches. For the CDR3, the DNA is TGTGCCTGGAGTGGAAGACAGGGGTCTTCAAGCAATCAGCCCCAGCATTTT. Protein sequence: CAWSGRQGSSSNQPQHF.

The sample holds many counts of this clonotype. The gene calls are TRBV29-1 and TRBJ2-1, with 8 bases fitting TRBD2. CDR3 size: 16 residues. Looked up from germline, CDR1 is SQVTM and CDR2 is ANQGSEA. The J segment lost 5 bases and the V segment lost 6 bases, leaving 15 bases of the junction unmatched. CDR3 protein: CSVGRLAIGGNNEQFF. The CDR3 bases are TGCAGCGTCGGCAGACTAGCGATAGGCGGGAACAATGAGCAGTTCTTC.

This clonotype appeared many times. The chain links TRBV30 to TRBJ2-2; 9 nucleotides align to TRBD1. The germline gives CDR1 GTSNPN, CDR2 SVGIG (reference sequence). This CDR3 has 15 residues. Germline trimming cut 5 bases from V and 4 bases from J; bases unmatched to any gene: 8. CDR3 in DNA: TGTGCCTGGGAATCCGGGACAGGGATCACCGGGGAGCTGTTTTTT. Its translation is CAWESGTGITGELFF.

This clonotype occurred a few times. This sequence joins TRBV7-3 and TRBJ1-1, with D unclear. CDR1 and CDR2 from the germline V gene are SGHTA and FQGTGA. CDR3 size: 14 residues. V was cut by 3 bases and J by 1 base, with 9 bases left in between. CDR3 region: CASSFYNTNTEAFF. The CDR3 DNA follows: TGTGCCAGCAGCTTTTATAATACGAACACTGAAGCTTTCTTT.

V is TRBV12-3 or TRBV12-4 and J is TRBJ1-6, with D possibly matching TRBD1 (5 bases). V lost 2 bases to trimming and J lost 7 bases, with 12 bases between them. The CDR3 is made up of 15 amino acids. The CDR3 nucleotides read TGTGCCAGCAGTTTATATCAGGGATCAAATTCACCCCTCCACTTT. Encoded protein: CASSLYQGSNSPLHF.

The chain joins TRBV20-1 to TRBJ2-1; D assignment may be TRBD1 or TRBD2 (6 bases each). V shed 5 bases and J shed 10 bases, with 21 bases lying between them. The CDR3 length is 14 residues. The germline CDR1 and CDR2 sequences are DFQATT and SNEGSKA (reference sequence). The CDR3 DNA is TGCAGTGCTCCACCACGCGGGATTCAGGGGGAGCAGTTCTTC. Translated: CSAPPRGIQGEQFF.

The chain carries TRBV24-1 and TRBJ2-7; D is undetermined. V was cut by 5 bases and J by 1 base, with 8 bases left in between. Germline CDR1 reads KGHDR; CDR2 reads SFDVKD. The length of the CDR3 is 13 residues. The CDR3 is CATSGGKSYEQYF. The CDR3, as DNA: TGTGCCACCAGTGGTGGCAAGTCCTACGAGCAGTACTTC.

The table lists this clonotype with a few counts. The chain carries TRBV7-9 and TRBJ2-7, with 9 positions matching TRBD2. The V gene end was trimmed by 5 bases and the J gene end by 1 base; junction bases not matched to a gene: 6. The germline gives CDR1 SEHNR, CDR2 FQNEAQ (reference sequence). This CDR3 spans 15 amino acids. In DNA, the CDR3 is TGTGCCAGCAGCGTTAGCGGGGGCCATTCCTACGAGCAGTACTTC. It specifies CASSVSGGHSYEQYF.

This sequence joins TRBV21-1 and TRBJ1-5; the listed D gene, TRBD1, was not tested against the DNA. TRBV21-1 is labeled a pseudogene. The CDR3 length is 16 residues. This CDR3 reads CASSKVATGLNQPQHF. CDR3 DNA sequence: TGTGCCAGCAGCAAAGTGGCGACAGGCCTTAATCAGCCCCAGCATTTT.

J is TRBJ2-7 and V is TRBV18, with 7 bases fitting TRBD1. In germline, CDR1 is KGHSH, CDR2 LQKENI. This CDR3 has 14 residues. The V segment lost 5 bases and the J segment 2 bases; nucleotides outside the gene matches: 6. The CDR3 nucleotides read TGTGCCAGCTCAAGCGGACAGGATCCCTACGAGCAGTACTTC. Amino acid sequence: CASSSGQDPYEQYF.

Many counts were recorded for this clonotype. In DNA form, the CDR3 reads TGCAGTGCTAGAATGGGTTACTCTGGAAACACCATATATTTT. Its protein is CSARMGYSGNTIYF. The chain carries TRBV20-1 and TRBJ1-3; D call uncertain. The CDR3 length is 14 residues. Germline CDR1 and CDR2: DFQATT and SNEGSKA (reference sequence). Trimming removed 2 bases at V and 0 bases at J, with 8 bases between.

This clonotype has ten or more counts. J is TRBJ2-7 and V is TRBV7-2; D unclear. The CDR3 covers 14 residues. Between the trimmed V and J ends, which lost 0 bases and 3 bases, there was a span of 9 bases. Germline V lookup: CDR1 SGHTA, CDR2 FQGNSA. CDR3 sequence reads: CASSLAGALYEQYF. CDR3 nucleotides: TGTGCCAGCAGCTTAGCGGGTGCTCTCTACGAGCAGTACTTC. The whole variable domain, remainder taken from reference TRBV7-2 and TRBJ2-7, is GAGVSQSPSNKVTEKGKDVELRCDPISGHTALYWYRQSLGQGLEFLIYFQGNSAPDKSGLPSDRFSAERTGGSVSTLTIQRTQQEDSAVYLCASSLAGALYEQYFGPGTRLTVT.

This clonotype was seen more than once but under ten times. The chain is built from TRBV7-9 and TRBJ1-1; no reliable D call. Germline CDR1 and CDR2: SEHNR and FQNEAQ (reference sequence). Deletions cut 5 bases from V and 7 bases from J, with 20 bases between. The CDR3 totals 15 residues. The DNA for the CDR3 is TGTGCCAGCAGCCCCTCAGGTCCGATCGGCAGTGAAGCTTTCTTT. Translated: CASSPSGPIGSEAFF.

The chain has TRBV6-1 and TRBJ2-3, with D hard to call. The CDR3 sequence is 14 residues long. Trimming removed 2 bases from V and 4 bases from J, with 10 bases in between. Germline assignment: CDR1 MNHNS and CDR2 SASEGT. CDR3 in amino acids: CASSELGLPDTQYF. The CDR3, as DNA: TGTGCCAGCAGTGAACTTGGGCTCCCAGATACGCAGTATTTT.

This clonotype was picked up one time. This chain's CDR3 is CASNQNQETQYF. Here the CDR3 DNA reads TGTGCCAGCAATCAGAACCAAGAGACCCAGTACTTC. The V gene is TRBV6-6, the J gene TRBJ2-5; D is unresolved. CDR1 MNHNY and CDR2 SVGAGI come from the germline V gene (reference sequence). CDR3 length equals 12 residues. The V gene lost 7 bases and the J gene lost 0 bases, with 6 bases spanning the gap.

There are many counts of this clonotype. V and J are TRBV10-3 and TRBJ2-3; D unresolved. The CDR3 sequence is 15 residues long. From germline, CDR1 is ENHRY and CDR2 SYGVKD. Trimming stripped 2 bases from V and 4 bases from J, with 13 bases between. CDR3 amino acids: CAISEPDLPADTQYF. The CDR3 nucleotides read TGTGCCATCAGTGAGCCGGACCTCCCAGCAGATACGCAGTATTTT.

This clonotype showed up just a few times. The chain employs TRBV20-1 and TRBJ1-1, with no clear D. Germline assignment: CDR1 DFQATT and CDR2 SNEGSKA (reference sequence). V was trimmed by 0 bases and J by 10 bases, leaving 12 bases between them. The CDR3 runs 12 residues. The CDR3 DNA reads TGCAGTGCTAGAGACGACCCGTGGGTAGCTTTCTTT. This gives the protein CSARDDPWVAFF.

This clonotype has ten or more counts. This CDR3 is CSVEGQGDEQYF. CDR3 in DNA: TGCAGCGTTGAGGGCCAGGGGGACGAGCAGTACTTC. This rearrangement joins TRBV29-1 to TRBJ2-7, with 7 bases fitting TRBD1. Germline CDR1 reads SQVTM; CDR2 reads ANQGSEA. The CDR3 covers 12 residues. J gave up 5 bases and V 3 bases, and 4 bases lay outside the gene matches.

In this sample, this clonotype turned up once. A much larger clone lies one base from this, so it may be a read error. The CDR3 sequence is CASSLAGTGFHEQYF. As DNA, the CDR3 is TGTGCCAGCAGCTTGGCCGGGACAGGGTTCCACGAGCAGTACTTC. This sequence joins TRBV5-4 and TRBJ2-7, with 9 bases matching TRBD1. The CDR3 contains 15 residues. Trimming at V came to 0 bases and at J to 5 bases, leaving 6 bases not matched to a gene. Germline CDR1 and CDR2: SGHNT and YYREEE (reference sequence).

This chain uses TRBV20-1 with TRBJ2-7; 8 bases fit TRBD1. V trimming: 5 bases; J trimming: 2 bases; junction bases outside the gene matches: 8. The germline V gene has CDR1 DFQATT and CDR2 SNEGSKA (reference sequence). This CDR3 has 14 residues. The CDR3 protein is CSAAPGTGAYEQYF. As DNA, the CDR3 is TGCAGTGCTGCCCCCGGGACAGGAGCCTACGAGCAGTACTTC.

The rearrangement uses TRBV15 and TRBJ1-1; D is unclear. Trimming stripped 1 base from V and 5 bases from J, with 11 bases between. The germline gives CDR1 LNHNV, CDR2 YYDKDF (reference sequence). The CDR3 runs to 14 residues. In DNA form, the CDR3 reads TGTGCCACCAGCAGAGTGGTCGGAGGAACTGAAGCTTTCTTT. Translated: CATSRVVGGTEAFF.

This chain joins TRBV7-6 and TRBJ2-3, with 13 bases fitting TRBD2. With 2 bases clipped from V and 4 bases from J, the junction kept 6 bases outside the gene matches. The CDR3 totals 17 residues. Germline values: CDR1 SGHVS, CDR2 FNYEAQ. In DNA, the CDR3 is TGTGCCAGCAGCTTACGACTAGCGGGAGGCAATTCAGATACGCAGTATTTT. Protein: CASSLRLAGGNSDTQYF.

The chain links TRBV7-6 to TRBJ1-1; D is unresolved. V lost 8 bases to trimming and J lost 1 base, with 11 bases between them. The CDR3 is 13 amino acids. Germline V gives CDR1 SGHVS, CDR2 FNYEAQ. DNA for the CDR3: TGTGCCAGCGGGCTTTCGGGGAACACTGAAGCTTTCTTT. It yields the protein CASGLSGNTEAFF.

This clonotype has more than one count but fewer than ten. This chain connects TRBV4-2 to TRBJ2-7; no clear D gene. The germline gives CDR1 LGHNA, CDR2 YNFKEQ. CDR3 length: 12 amino acids. Trimming took 0 bases from V and 6 from J, leaving 6 bases between them. The CDR3 is CASSQDDREQYF. CDR3 DNA: TGTGCCAGCAGCCAAGACGACCGCGAGCAGTACTTC.

This sequence joins TRBV5-1 and TRBJ2-7; no definite D call. The CDR3 covers 11 residues. Germline V gives CDR1 SGHRS, CDR2 YFSETQ. Trimming pared 3 bases from V and 7 bases from J, leaving 8 bases between. This CDR3 is CASSWNGEQYF. Here the CDR3 DNA reads TGCGCCAGCAGCTGGAATGGGGAGCAGTACTTC.

The chain carries TRBV4-1 and TRBJ2-2; a possible D gene is TRBD1 (7 bases). The CDR3 has 16 amino acids. The ends were cut back, 4 bases at V and 3 bases at J, with 15 bases in the middle. CDR1 and CDR2 (germline): MGHRA, YSYEKL. The CDR3 spells CASSPPGRGDTGELFF. CDR3 DNA: TGCGCCAGCAGCCCACCCGGCAGGGGGGACACCGGGGAGCTGTTTTTT.

This clonotype showed up just a few times. CDR3 DNA sequence: TGTGCCAGCAGCGGGGGACCGTCAGGGACCCAGTACTTC. Translating gives CASSGGPSGTQYF. V usage is TRBV7-2 and J usage is TRBJ2-5, with D perhaps given as TRBD1 or TRBD2 (5 bases each). Germline V CDR1 and CDR2: SGHTA, FQGNSA. Trimming stripped 5 bases from V and 7 bases from J, with 14 bases between. The CDR3 has 13 amino acids.

This clonotype was detected a few times. CDR3 residues: CASRYEKDTQYF. CDR3 coding DNA: TGTGCCAGCAGATACGAGAAAGATACGCAGTATTTT. This chain links TRBV2 with TRBJ2-3; D is ambiguous. The CDR3 runs 12 residues. V was pared by 6 bases and J by 5 bases, with 9 bases between. Germline V gene lookup returns CDR1 SNHLY and CDR2 FYNNEI.